Following are 24 T cell receptor beta chains from one sample sequenced in a study of T cell changes during pregnancy in multiple sclerosis (dated 2019 in TCRdb). The library was produced with the immunoSEQ multiplex PCR assay. TCRdb re-hosts the immuneACCESS table, in-frame sequences only. Its copies lack some clones; in the studies checked, an unresolved V gene accounts for under half of them, and the cause for the rest is not known. This sample lists around 8,400 clones; 80% to 90% were detected once. Around 4.9% of the sample rests with the top ten. The sequencing here drew on CD8+ T cells from peripheral blood mononuclear cells, taken in the first trimester of pregnancy. Source of these receptors: a female donor in good health, enrolled as a control in a pregnancy study.

V gene TRBV28 combines with J gene TRBJ1-5, with D unresolved. There are 14 residues in the CDR3. V lost 2 bases and J 2 bases, leaving 7 bases between the germline ends. Germline-derived CDR1 and CDR2 are MDHEN and SYDVKM. This chain's CDR3 is CASSLGPGNQPQHF. CDR3 coding DNA: TGTGCCAGCAGTTTAGGGCCTGGCAATCAGCCCCAGCATTTT. The full variable domain, with the rest looked up from reference TRBV28 and TRBJ1-5, is DVKVTQSSRYLVKRTGEKVFLECVQDMDHENMFWYRQDPGLGLRLIYFSYDVKMKEKGDIPEGYSVSREKKERFSLILESASTNQTSMYLCASSLGPGNQPQHFGDGTRLSIL.

The V gene is TRBV19, the J gene TRBJ2-1, with TRBD2 identical over 7 bases. The length of the CDR3 is 16 residues. Germline V gene lookup returns CDR1 LNHDA and CDR2 SQIVND (reference sequence). Germline trimming cut 1 base from V and 1 base from J; bases unmatched to any gene: 4. The CDR3 region has the DNA TGTGCCAGTAGTATAGTGGGCGGGAGTTCCTACAATGAGCAGTTCTTC. Translating gives CASSIVGGSSYNEQFF.

The genes are TRBV4-2 and TRBJ2-4, with TRBD1 matching over 9 bases. Trimming at V came to 4 bases and at J to 8 bases, leaving 15 bases not matched to a gene. The CDR3 covers 17 residues. CDR1 is LGHNA and CDR2 is YNFKEQ in the germline V gene. CDR3: CASSPEDRGLGGDIQYF. The CDR3 nucleotides are TGTGCCAGCAGCCCCGAGGACAGGGGCCTAGGAGGGGACATTCAGTACTTC.

V usage is TRBV30 and J usage is TRBJ2-3, with D possibly matching TRBD2 (7 bases). The germline CDR1 and CDR2 sequences are GTSNPN and SVGIG (reference sequence). V lost 3 bases, J lost 2 bases, and 27 bases lay in between. This CDR3 has 19 residues. The CDR3 loop is CAWRDLEVTGGPLTDTQYF. In DNA form, the CDR3 reads TGTGCCTGGAGGGACCTGGAGGTTACGGGGGGCCCCCTCACAGATACGCAGTATTTT. Variable domain in full (rest from reference TRBV30 and TRBJ2-3): SQTIHQWPATLVQPVGSPLSLECTVEGTSNPNLYWYRQAAGRGLQLLFYSVGIGQISSEVPQNLSASRPQDRQFILSSKKLLLSDSGFYLCAWRDLEVTGGPLTDTQYFGPGTRLTVL.

CDR3 sequence (DNA): TGTGCCAGCAGTGAAGGCGGGGGGTCCACAGATACGCAGTATTTT. Amino acids: CASSEGGGSTDTQYF. The V call is TRBV6-4, the J call TRBJ2-3; 8 nucleotides line up with TRBD2. The V gene end was trimmed by 3 bases and the J gene end by 2 bases; junction bases not matched to a gene: 4. CDR3 length: 15 amino acids. Per the germline V gene, CDR1 is MRHNA and CDR2 is SNTAGT.

V is TRBV4-2 and J is TRBJ2-2, with 9 nucleotides matching TRBD2. The J segment lost 5 bases and the V segment lost 1 base, leaving 5 bases of the junction unmatched. Looked up from germline, CDR1 is LGHNA and CDR2 is YNFKEQ. The CDR3 loop spans 16 amino acids. The CDR3 bases are TGTGCCAGCAGCCAAGGACTAGCGGTTGATACCGGGGAGCTGTTTTTT. Amino acids: CASSQGLAVDTGELFF.

By share of the sample, this clone is medium-sized. The chain uses TRBV9 and TRBJ2-1, with D maybe TRBD2 (7 bases). The CDR3 has 16 amino acids. Germline V lookup: CDR1 SGDLS, CDR2 YYNGEE. Trimming took off 2 bases at V and 8 bases at J, with 20 bases between the two ends. CDR3 sequence reads: CASSVPTGGGRDEQFF. CDR3 nucleotide sequence: TGTGCCAGCAGCGTTCCAACGGGGGGCGGGCGGGATGAGCAGTTCTTC.

The CDR3 DNA follows: TGTGCCAGCAGCTTAGCTAGACTAACACCTTCCGAGCAGTACTTC. Translation: CASSLARLTPSEQYF. The chain carries TRBV11-2 and TRBJ2-7, with a tentative D call TRBD2 (5 bases). V lost 1 base to trimming and J lost 6 bases, with 16 bases between them. The CDR3 runs 15 residues. Germline values: CDR1 SGHAT, CDR2 FQNNGV. The complete variable domain, with remaining parts taken from reference TRBV11-2 and TRBJ2-7, reads EAGVAQSPRYKIIEKRQSVAFWCNPISGHATLYWYQQILGQGPKLLIQFQNNGVVDDSQLPKDRFSAERLKGVDSTLKIQPAKLEDSAVYLCASSLARLTPSEQYFGPGTRLTVT.

The chain links TRBV15 to TRBJ2-7, with 8 bases lining up with TRBD1. Losses at the gene ends were 1 base for V and 3 bases for J; bases not matched to a gene: 5. This CDR3 is 15 amino acids long. The germline CDR1 and CDR2 sequences are LNHNV and YYDKDF (reference sequence). The CDR3 sequence: CATSRVGGQGYEQYF. DNA of the CDR3: TGTGCCACCAGCAGAGTTGGCGGACAGGGCTACGAGCAGTACTTC.

The chain uses TRBV7-8 and TRBJ1-1; perhaps TRBD1 as D (6 bases). V dropped 1 base and J dropped 4 bases, with 10 bases sitting between them. CDR3 size: 14 residues. Germline V lookup: CDR1 SGHVS, CDR2 FQNEAQ. Here the CDR3 reads CASSLVGQLTEAFF. The CDR3 DNA sequence: TGTGCCAGCAGCTTAGTAGGACAGCTCACTGAAGCTTTCTTT.

The chain links TRBV7-2 to TRBJ2-7, with 10 bases matching TRBD2. Germline V gene lookup returns CDR1 SGHTA and CDR2 FQGNSA. Unmatched junction bases numbered 7, after V lost 3 bases and J lost 5 bases. This CDR3 is 15 amino acids long. CDR3 amino acids: CASSLWASGSHEQYF. The CDR3 DNA reads TGTGCCAGCAGCTTGTGGGCTAGCGGGAGTCACGAGCAGTACTTC.

The chain carries TRBV4-1 and TRBJ2-5; 8 bases agree with TRBD2. This CDR3 has 15 amino acids. Germline CDR1 is MGHRA and CDR2 is YSYEKL. V lost 4 bases and J lost 9; bases outside the gene matches: 13. Here the CDR3 reads CASSLSQAGAGAQYF. As DNA, the CDR3 is TGCGCCAGCAGCCTGTCTCAAGCGGGGGCTGGGGCCCAGTACTTC.

The chain recombines TRBV4-2 with TRBJ2-1; 11 bases line up with TRBD2. This CDR3 is 16 amino acids long. With 4 bases clipped from V and 0 bases from J, the junction kept 2 bases outside the gene matches. The V gene's germline CDR1 is LGHNA and CDR2 YNFKEQ. The CDR3 protein is CASSPSGGSSYNEQFF. The CDR3 DNA follows: TGTGCCAGCAGCCCTAGCGGGGGGAGCTCCTACAATGAGCAGTTCTTC.

V gene TRBV30 combines with J gene TRBJ2-5; 11 positions agree with TRBD2. Germline lookup yields CDR1 GTSNPN and CDR2 SVGIG (reference sequence). This CDR3 region has 16 residues. J lost 5 bases, V lost 0 bases, and 8 bases had no gene match. The CDR3 sequence is CAWSVSASGGWETQYF. The CDR3 DNA reads TGTGCCTGGAGTGTATCGGCTAGCGGGGGGTGGGAGACCCAGTACTTC.

This clone was seen just once. This chain uses TRBV30 with TRBJ1-5; D may be TRBD1 (5 bases). The CDR3 sequence is 13 residues long. Trimming shortened V by 3 bases and J by 7 bases, and 13 bases separated the two germline ends. Germline assignment: CDR1 GTSNPN and CDR2 SVGIG (reference sequence). The DNA for the CDR3 is TGTGCCTGGAGCGAAGGGCAGGGCCAGCCCCAGCATTTT. Its protein product is CAWSEGQGQPQHF.

The CDR3 DNA sequence: TGCACCGTCATAAGACAGGGAATCAATGAGCAGTTCTTC. Amino acid sequence: CTVIRQGINEQFF. V usage is TRBV29-1 and J usage is TRBJ2-1, with 7 bases identical to TRBD1. The germline CDR1 and CDR2 sequences are SQVTM and ANQGSEA. The CDR3 consists of 13 residues.

The rearrangement joins TRBV7-9 to TRBJ1-2; tentatively, D is TRBD1 (5 bases). CDR1 is SEHNR and CDR2 is FQNEAQ in the germline V gene (reference sequence). The CDR3 consists of 14 residues. V was pared by 2 bases and J by 4 bases, with 11 bases between. The CDR3 loop reads CASSLSREVYGYTF. The CDR3 bases are TGTGCCAGCAGCTTAAGCAGGGAAGTCTATGGCTACACCTTC.

J is TRBJ2-5 and V is TRBV27, with 10 bases identical to TRBD2. With V trimmed by 1 base and J by 6 bases, 8 bases remained unmatched. CDR1 MNHEY and CDR2 SMNVEV come from the germline V gene (reference sequence). This CDR3 spans 16 amino acids. This CDR3 reads CASSLYSGGAPKTQYF. CDR3 nucleotides: TGTGCCAGCAGTTTATACAGCGGGGGGGCCCCGAAGACCCAGTACTTC.

The rearrangement links TRBV20-1 to TRBJ1-1; D is perhaps TRBD1 (6 bases). The V gene lost 7 bases and the J gene lost 4 bases, with 10 bases spanning the gap. The germline gives CDR1 DFQATT, CDR2 SNEGSKA (reference sequence). The CDR3 sequence is 11 residues long. The CDR3 loop reads CSVQGGTEAFF. The CDR3 nucleotides read TGCAGTGTCCAAGGGGGCACTGAAGCTTTCTTT.

J is TRBJ1-1 and V is TRBV11-2; D might be TRBD1 (6 bases). Germline V gene sequence: CDR1 SGHAT, CDR2 FQNNGV. The V and J ends lost 4 bases and 8 bases respectively, with 14 bases between them. CDR3 size: 13 residues. The CDR3 DNA follows: TGTGCCAGCAGCTCACACCGGGGGGCAGAAGCTTTCTTT. Protein: CASSSHRGAEAFF.

The chain links TRBV7-8 to TRBJ1-1; D call uncertain. CDR3 length: 14 residues. The V gene lost 1 base and the J gene lost 5 bases, with 11 bases spanning the gap. Germline CDR1 is SGHVS and CDR2 is FQNEAQ. In DNA, the CDR3 is TGTGCCAGCAGCTTAGGAGGGAGAGGGACTGAAGCTTTCTTT. Translating it yields CASSLGGRGTEAFF.

The chain employs TRBV6-1 and TRBJ2-7, with D possibly TRBD1 on 6 matching bases. CDR1 is MNHNS, CDR2 SASEGT, per germline. Trimming left V 1 base short and J 0 bases short, with 10 bases between. The CDR3 runs to 15 residues. The CDR3, as DNA: TGTGCCAGCAGTGAAGACACAGGGCACTCCTACGAGCAGTACTTC. This gives the protein CASSEDTGHSYEQYF.

In this sample, this clone turned up a few times. This chain joins TRBV11-3 and TRBJ2-7; 8 bases align to TRBD1. The CDR3 has 15 residues. Germline V gene data show CDR1 as SGHNT and CDR2 as YENEEA. V lost 5 bases, J lost 3 bases, and 9 bases stayed unmatched. Here the CDR3 DNA reads TGTGCCAGCAGCCTAACGAGACAGGGGAACTACGAGCAGTACTTC. Encoded protein: CASSLTRQGNYEQYF.

V gene TRBV5-1 combines with J gene TRBJ2-1; 7 nucleotides line up with TRBD2. CDR1 SGHRS and CDR2 YFSETQ come from the germline V gene. This CDR3 comprises 15 residues. V gave up 4 bases and J gave up 6 bases; unmatched junction bases: 10. CDR3 sequence (DNA): TGCGCCAGCAGCGTAAGGACTAGAGTAAGCAATGAGCAGTTCTTC. Translating it yields CASSVRTRVSNEQFF. The full variable domain, its missing parts supplied by reference TRBV5-1 and TRBJ2-1, is KAGVTQTPRYLIKTRGQQVTLSCSPISGHRSVSWYQQTPGQGLQFLFEYFSETQRNKGNFPGRFSGRQFSNSRSEMNVSTLELGDSALYLCASSVRTRVSNEQFFGPGTRLTVL.